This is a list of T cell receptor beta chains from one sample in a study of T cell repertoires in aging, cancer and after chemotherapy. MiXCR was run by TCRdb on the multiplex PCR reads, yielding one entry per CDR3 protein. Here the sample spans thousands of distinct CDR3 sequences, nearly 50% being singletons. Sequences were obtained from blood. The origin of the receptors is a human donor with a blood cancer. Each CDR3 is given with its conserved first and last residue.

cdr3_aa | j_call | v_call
CSVEMGALVF | TRBJ2-1 | TRBV29-1
CASSLVGAGVGEETQYF | TRBJ2-5 | TRBV6-5
CASSGLAGGGKHYF | TRBJ2-7 | TRBV6-5
CASSYEPGRHGGYTF | TRBJ1-2 | TRBV6-5
CASSLSSGYYEQYF | TRBJ2-7 | TRBV11-1
CASTSPSGANVLTF | TRBJ2-6 | TRBV6-5
CASSLMTATYEQYF | TRBJ2-7 | TRBV5-6
CSVRDPGPYEQYF | TRBJ2-7 | TRBV29-1
CASSRQLRRDEQFF | TRBJ2-1 | TRBV6-1
CAWSGEGGSSYNEQFF | TRBJ2-1 | TRBV30
CASSLASTNSPLHF | TRBJ1-6 | TRBV7-6
CASSEDGTGPYEQYF | TRBJ2-7 | TRBV6-1
CASSPPGTSGTGELFF | TRBJ2-2 | TRBV19
CASSLATQETQYF | TRBJ2-5 | TRBV5-4
CASRGGGHNEQFF | TRBJ2-1 | TRBV6-5
CASSSGGGSGGTDTQYF | TRBJ2-3 | TRBV7-9
CSARERDLGNYGYTF | TRBJ1-2 | TRBV20-1
CAISVILRDTQYF | TRBJ2-3 | TRBV10-3
CASSQEYRRTDTQYF | TRBJ2-3 | TRBV4-3
CASSSRGSYEQYF | TRBJ2-7 | TRBV6-5
CASSFGTGQETQYF | TRBJ2-5 | TRBV6-2/TRBV6-3
CASSLLGIQETQYF | TRBJ2-5 | TRBV5-5
CASSLGGRDTDKQYF | TRBJ2-3 | TRBV7-2
CASSPAKDTQYF | TRBJ2-3 | TRBV6-5
CASSLGMETQYF | TRBJ2-5 | TRBV5-1
CAISAPVGEQYF | TRBJ2-7 | TRBV10-3
CSVAAQGGEQYF | TRBJ2-7 | TRBV29-1
CASSGLAGAHEQFF | TRBJ2-1 | TRBV12-3/TRBV12-4
CASSSQRGAYNEQFF | TRBJ2-1 | TRBV19
CASSHSSSTDTQYF | TRBJ2-3 | TRBV12-3/TRBV12-4
CASSPGSRYGYTF | TRBJ1-2 | TRBV6-5
CASRAGDISYEQYF | TRBJ2-7 | TRBV6-5
CASSSSVTGELFF | TRBJ2-2 | TRBV28
CASSSGVGRNEQYF | TRBJ2-7 | TRBV7-6
CASSYSTGVGGLFF | TRBJ1-4 | TRBV6-5
CASSRSGTGTETQYF | TRBJ2-5 | TRBV5-6
CATSRGGAGYEQYF | TRBJ2-7 | TRBV15
CASSYGLAGGWNEQFF | TRBJ2-1 | TRBV7-6
CARSFIGSGANVLTF | TRBJ2-6 | TRBV5-6
CASRETSGRAGELFF | TRBJ2-2 | TRBV6-5
CAWMTTGANSPLHF | TRBJ1-6 | TRBV30
CASSLGAATGELFF | TRBJ2-2 | TRBV27
CASSQSSGEDQPQHF | TRBJ1-5 | TRBV6-2/TRBV6-3
CATSGTEQETQYF | TRBJ2-5 | TRBV24-1
CASTKTGTGIAYEQYF | TRBJ2-7 | TRBV6-5
CASSLRLRWGQGPDTQYF | TRBJ2-3 | TRBV19
CASSLVLGSAGGADTQYF | TRBJ2-3 | TRBV7-2
CASRAGWETQYF | TRBJ2-5 | TRBV28
CASSRRDDYEQYF | TRBJ2-7 | TRBV19
CASYRVMRCNEQFF | TRBJ2-1 | TRBV6-4
CAWGWGRNIHEQYF | TRBJ2-7 | TRBV30
CSAGSLYGYTF | TRBJ1-2 | TRBV20-1
CASSYSTGKGETQYF | TRBJ2-5 | TRBV6-5
CSASGPNEQFF | TRBJ2-1 | TRBV20-1
CASSWGRSYEQYF | TRBJ2-7 | TRBV5-6
CASRLGWDSPLHF | TRBJ1-6 | TRBV6-5
CASRGTSGRFGEQFF | TRBJ2-1 | TRBV6-2/TRBV6-3
CASSLRGAVSTDTQYF | TRBJ2-3 | TRBV7-9
CASSSWGEQYF | TRBJ2-7 | TRBV12-3/TRBV12-4